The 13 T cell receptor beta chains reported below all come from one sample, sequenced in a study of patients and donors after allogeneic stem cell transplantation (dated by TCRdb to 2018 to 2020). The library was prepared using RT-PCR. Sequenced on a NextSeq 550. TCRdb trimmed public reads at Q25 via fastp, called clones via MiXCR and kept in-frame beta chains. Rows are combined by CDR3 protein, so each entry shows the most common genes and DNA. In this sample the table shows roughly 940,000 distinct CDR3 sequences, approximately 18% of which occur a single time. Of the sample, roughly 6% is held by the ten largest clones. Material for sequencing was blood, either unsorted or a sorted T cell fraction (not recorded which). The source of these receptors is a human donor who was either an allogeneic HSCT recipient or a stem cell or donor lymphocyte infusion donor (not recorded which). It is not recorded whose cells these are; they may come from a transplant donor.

This chain's CDR3 is CSAPLNGLAGTDTQYF. CDR3 bases: TGCAGTGCTCCGCTAAACGGACTAGCGGGCACAGATACGCAGTATTTT. The chain is built from TRBV20-1 and TRBJ2-3, with 10 bases lining up with TRBD2. The CDR3 consists of 16 residues. Per germline, CDR1 DFQATT and CDR2 SNEGSKA (reference sequence). The V gene end was trimmed by 5 bases and the J gene end by 1 base; junction bases not matched to a gene: 9.

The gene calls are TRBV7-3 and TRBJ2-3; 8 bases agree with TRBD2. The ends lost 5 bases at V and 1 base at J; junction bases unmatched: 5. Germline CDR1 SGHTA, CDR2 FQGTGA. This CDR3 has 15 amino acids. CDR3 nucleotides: TGTGCCAGCAGCAGTAGCGGGATCGGCACAGATACGCAGTATTTT. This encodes CASSSSGIGTDTQYF. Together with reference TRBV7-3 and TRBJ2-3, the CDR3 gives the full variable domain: GAGVSQTPSNKVTEKGKYVELRCDPISGHTALYWYRQSLGQGPEFLIYFQGTGAADDSGLPNDRFFAVRPEGSVSTLKIQRTERGDSAVYLCASSSSGIGTDTQYFGPGTRLTVL.

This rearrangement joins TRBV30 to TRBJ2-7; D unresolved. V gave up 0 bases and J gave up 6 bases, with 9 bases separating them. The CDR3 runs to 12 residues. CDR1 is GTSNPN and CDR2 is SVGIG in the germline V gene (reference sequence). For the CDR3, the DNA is TGTGCCTGGAGTGTACTCAGTGGCGAGCAGTACTTC. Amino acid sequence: CAWSVLSGEQYF.

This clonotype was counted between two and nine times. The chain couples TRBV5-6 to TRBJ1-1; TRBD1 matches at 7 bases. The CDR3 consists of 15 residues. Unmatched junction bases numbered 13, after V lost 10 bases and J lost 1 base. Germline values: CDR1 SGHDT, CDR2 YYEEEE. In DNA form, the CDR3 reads TGTGCCGGCGGGCAGGGGGGCGCGGGGAACACTGAAGCTTTCTTT. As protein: CAGGQGGAGNTEAFF.

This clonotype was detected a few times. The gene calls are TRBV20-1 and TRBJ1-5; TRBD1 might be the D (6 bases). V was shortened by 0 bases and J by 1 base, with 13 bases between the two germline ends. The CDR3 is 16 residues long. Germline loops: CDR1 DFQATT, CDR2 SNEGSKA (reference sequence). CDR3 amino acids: CSARDGGGLSNQPQHF. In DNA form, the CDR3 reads TGCAGTGCTAGAGATGGGGGGGGCTTGAGCAATCAGCCCCAGCATTTT.

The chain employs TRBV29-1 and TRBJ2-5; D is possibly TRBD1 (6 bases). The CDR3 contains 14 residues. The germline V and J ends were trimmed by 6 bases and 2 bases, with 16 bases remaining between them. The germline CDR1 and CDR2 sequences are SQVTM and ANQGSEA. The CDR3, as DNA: TGCAGCGTCATCCGACAGGATGAACAAGAGACCCAGTACTTC. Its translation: CSVIRQDEQETQYF.

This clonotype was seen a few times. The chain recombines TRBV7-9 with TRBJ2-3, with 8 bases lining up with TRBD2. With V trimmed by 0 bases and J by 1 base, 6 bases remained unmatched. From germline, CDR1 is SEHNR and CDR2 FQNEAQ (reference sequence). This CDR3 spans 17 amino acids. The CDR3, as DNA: TGTGCCAGCAGCTTAGCGCTAGAAGCGGGAGGCACAGATACGCAGTATTTT. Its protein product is CASSLALEAGGTDTQYF. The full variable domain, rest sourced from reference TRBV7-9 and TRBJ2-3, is DTGVSQNPRHKITKRGQNVTFRCDPISEHNRLYWYRQTLGQGPEFLTYFQNEAQLEKSRLLSDRFSAERPKGSFSTLEIQRTEQGDSAMYLCASSLALEAGGTDTQYFGPGTRLTVL.

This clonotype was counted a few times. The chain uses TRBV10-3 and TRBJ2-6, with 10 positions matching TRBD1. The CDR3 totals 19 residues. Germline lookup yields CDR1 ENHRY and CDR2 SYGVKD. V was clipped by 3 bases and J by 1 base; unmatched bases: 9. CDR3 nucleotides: TGTGCCATCAGTGATCGAGGGGACAGGGGAAAGTCTGGGGCCAACGTCCTGACTTTC. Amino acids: CAISDRGDRGKSGANVLTF.

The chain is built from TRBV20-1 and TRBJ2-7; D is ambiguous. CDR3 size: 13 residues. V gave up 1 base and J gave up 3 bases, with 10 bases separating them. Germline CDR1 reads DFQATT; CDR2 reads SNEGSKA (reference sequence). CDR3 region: CSARGLRLYEQYF. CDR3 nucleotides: TGCAGTGCTAGAGGGTTGAGACTCTACGAGCAGTACTTC.

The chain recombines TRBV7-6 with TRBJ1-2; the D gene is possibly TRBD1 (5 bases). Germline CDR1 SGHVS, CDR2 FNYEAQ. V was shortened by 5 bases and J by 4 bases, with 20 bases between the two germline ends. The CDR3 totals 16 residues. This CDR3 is CASSQGEGINVYGYTF. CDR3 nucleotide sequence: TGTGCCAGCAGCCAAGGGGAGGGGATAAACGTCTATGGCTACACCTTC.

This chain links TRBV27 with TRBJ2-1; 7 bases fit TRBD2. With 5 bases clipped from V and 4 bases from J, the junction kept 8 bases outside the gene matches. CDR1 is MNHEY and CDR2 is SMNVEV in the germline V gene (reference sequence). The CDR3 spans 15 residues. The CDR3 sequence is CASSPQLREYNEQFF. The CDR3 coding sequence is TGTGCCAGCAGTCCCCAGTTGCGGGAGTACAATGAGCAGTTCTTC.

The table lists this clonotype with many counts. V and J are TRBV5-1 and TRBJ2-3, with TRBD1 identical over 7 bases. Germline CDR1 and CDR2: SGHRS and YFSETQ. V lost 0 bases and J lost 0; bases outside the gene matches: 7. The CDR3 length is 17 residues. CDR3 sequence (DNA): TGCGCCAGCAGCTTGGGAACAGGGGTTCTAAGCACAGATACGCAGTATTTT. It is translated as CASSLGTGVLSTDTQYF.

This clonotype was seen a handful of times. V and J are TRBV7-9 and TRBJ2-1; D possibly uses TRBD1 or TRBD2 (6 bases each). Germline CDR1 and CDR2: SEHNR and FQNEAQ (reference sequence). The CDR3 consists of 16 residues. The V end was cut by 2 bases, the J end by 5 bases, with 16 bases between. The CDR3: CASSLMGGPYNNEQFF. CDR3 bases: TGTGCCAGCAGCTTAATGGGGGGCCCTTATAACAATGAGCAGTTCTTC.